This T cell receptor (beta chain) was captured by sequencing in a study of blood T cells in healthy people across ages. Together with a sample-barcoded 5' primer, a J-beta primer mix was included in a second PCR lasting about 6 to 11 cycles. There were at least 3 million CDR3-containing paired-end reads obtained from each sample. TCRdb fed the 5' RACE reads into MiXCR, producing one record per CDR3 protein. The table records hundreds of thousands of distinct CDR3 sequences, less than 35% of them present only once. This clonotype has just a few counts. What it recognizes is unknown. Study-wide points: More naive CD4+ cells and higher diversity were found in long-lived than in aged donors.

CDR1 MGHDK and CDR2 SYGVNS come from the germline V gene. V lost 6 bases to trimming and J lost 5 bases, with 17 bases between them. The CDR3 has 14 residues. Caucasian, healthy and from Russia, the donors were aged between about 6 and 90. The TCR originated in a woman aged 80 or older in good health. Input material: blood. The chain uses TRBV25-1 and TRBJ2-7; the D gene could be TRBD1 or TRBD2 (5 bases each). The CDR3 is CASSGGLRENEQYF. The CDR3 DNA reads TGTGCCAGCAGCGGAGGCCTCAGGGAGAACGAGCAGTACTTC.